This T cell receptor beta chain was documented in a study of cytomegalovirus exposure and HLA in healthy donors. Whole-study findings and limits: Fewer N-insertions than the roughly 600-donor mean were reportedly shown by an Asian-associated ancestry cluster in a later analysis. When analyzed later, a missense DCLRE1C variant was found to be linked to TCR beta V- and J-gene trimming.

As for this clone: As yet, its antigen is unknown.

PCR was performed using 60 Vbeta and 13 Jbeta primers. The method was immunoSEQ multiplex PCR; TCRdb's version includes in-frame clones alone and lacks a portion of them. The sample carries 180,000 or so clones, about 86% recorded once. Germline values: CDR1 MNHNS, CDR2 SASEGT. V lost 5 bases and J lost 5; bases outside the gene matches: 3. This CDR3 region has 14 residues. The sequence derives from a woman aged 25 to 39 in good health and CMV-seronegative. Specimen: PBMCs. The chain recombines TRBV6-1 with TRBJ2-5, with 12 bases fitting TRBD2. The CDR3 region has the DNA TGTGCCAGCAGTACTAGCGGGGGGTCGGAGACCCAGTACTTC. Protein product: CASSTSGGSETQYF.